The present T cell receptor beta chain was sequenced within a study of Graves' ophthalmopathy and Graves' hyperthyroidism (dated by TCRdb to about 2018). For the wider study: Peripheral blood samples were taken at the time of initial diagnosis, before any treatment was given. Following sampling, methimazole starting at 30 mg daily was administered to hyperthyroidism patients, and high-dose intravenous methylprednisolone was administered to ophthalmopathy patients. For training and testing, the 80 to 100 patients in the discovery cohort were randomly divided in a 7:3 ratio. In total, approximately 130 blood samples were TCR-sequenced: 43 ophthalmopathy, around 75 hyperthyroidism and some 17 hyperthyroidism-to-ophthalmopathy patients. An independent validation cohort was composed of 18 hyperthyroidism patients and about 17 patients who later progressed from hyperthyroidism to ophthalmopathy. The study used signatures of the TCR beta repertoire to tell Graves' ophthalmopathy apart from Graves' hyperthyroidism and to predict which patients would progress to ophthalmopathy. To explore V-J signatures that distinguish ophthalmopathy from hyperthyroidism, a discovery set of more than 90 patients was enrolled, made up of 43 with ophthalmopathy and 57 with stable hyperthyroidism. In roughly 6 hyperthyroidism patients, the T-cell repertoires found in thyroid tissue were compared with those found in blood. The investigation overall reported the following: In cross-validation, the 13-signature model distinguished ophthalmopathy from stable hyperthyroidism with about 87% sensitivity and about 84% specificity, and in the test set the corresponding values were roughly 80% and 76%. Most expanded thyroid clonotypes with a frequency above 0.001 also appeared in blood, which suggests that blood repertoires may reflect the immune response in the thyroid. Sample size was not statistically predetermined, and group allocation was not concealed from the investigators. In validation, the model predicted ophthalmopathy progression with about 64% sensitivity and 72% to 80% specificity; approximately 12 predicted patients were CT-confirmed with GO in a median of approximately six months.

Ophthalmopathy patients were characterized by moderately to severely active disease, a Clinical Activity Score of at least 3, a NOSPECS grade of at least 4, and a disease duration under 3 months. Patients were excluded if they had other autoimmune diseases, uncontrolled infections, pregnancy or lactation. Clinical symptoms, serum thyroxine, TRAb, thyroid ultrasound and orbital computed tomography formed the basis of the diagnosis. Ficoll-Paque density gradient centrifugation was used to isolate PBMCs from approximately 11 ml of fresh peripheral blood. Total RNA was extracted with Trizol reagent and quality-checked on an Agilent 2100 Bioanalyzer. This clonotype was observed a handful of times. Its cognate antigen has yet to be identified. No base qualities exist here, and no much larger clone lies one base off it. The trim is 5 bases for V and 8 bases for J, with a gap of 13 bases between the germline ends. The CDR3 measures 14 amino acids from cysteine to phenylalanine. The sequence is cut down to CDR3 DNA, 42 bases in frame from base 1.

For repertoire sequencing, the TCR beta CDR3 regions were amplified from RNA transcripts. A first-round RT-PCR used HTBI primers with the Qiagen OneStep RT-PCR kit, followed by a second-round multiplex PCR, size selection and purification. The libraries underwent paired-end sequencing with 100 bp reads on an Illumina HiSeq2000. Per the original workflow: SOAPnuke was used to process the reads, throwing out any read that had adapters, had uncalled bases, had a mean Phred below 15, or lacked an exact constant-primer or identifier match. COPE v1.2.5 was used to merge the high-quality paired reads. Unique nucleotide sequences were defined as clonotypes and aligned to IMGT TRB V, D and J references using MiTCR v1.1. Analysis was restricted to V-J combinations with a frequency above 0.0001, which covered 98% to 99.2% of repertoires. For each V-J combination, a TCR clonal expansion and chaos score was defined as the ratio of F50 clonal expansion to chaos observed in the TCRdist matrix. Welch's t-statistics and random forest were used to reduce the features to 10 to 15 V-J combinations, which were then used as input to a naive Bayes classifier. The similarity between thyroid and blood repertoires was quantified using the Morisita-Horn index. The raw public data were reprocessed by TCRdb itself: fastp quality trimming at Q25, MiXCR clonotype calling, in-frame beta chains only. CDR3 protein sequences are deduplicated, and each keeps its most common genes and DNA. The V and J calls shown here were made by TCRdb, not taken from the authors' results. The sample profile shows about 180,000 distinct CDR3 sequences; about 40% of them were found once. Under 6.5% of the sample lies in the top ten.

Material: peripheral blood. The receptor comes from a woman between 40 and 55 years old with Graves' ophthalmopathy. Donor details come from another sample of the same person, matched by shared clones. The rearranged segments are TRBV12-3 or TRBV12-4 and TRBJ1-6; the D gene cannot be resolved reliably. The DNA reads as follows: TGTGCCAGCAGTCCCCTGGGCGGGGATTCACCCCTCCACTTT. It codes for CASSPLGGDSPLHF.